Each of the 14 T cell receptor beta chains below was sequenced from the same sample in a study of cytomegalovirus exposure and HLA in healthy donors (dated by TCRdb to 2016 to 2017). The library was generated by the immunoSEQ multiplex PCR assay. A mixture of 60 forward primers for TCR Vbeta segments and 13 reverse primers for TCR Jbeta segments was used in the multiplex PCR. TCRdb took over this immuneACCESS table, retaining in-frame rearrangements with V and J assigned. Such tables are incomplete; in checked studies, under half of the missing clones stem from an unresolved V gene, and the remainder is unexplained. The sample contains more than 150,000 clones, 80% to 90% of them found a single time. The leading ten clones occupy roughly 9.3% of the sample. The sequenced sample was PBMCs. All receptors come from a man in his late teens or twenties in good health and CMV-seropositive.

The chain's CDR3 is CAAMESGISTDTQYF. The CDR3 DNA is TGTGCCGCCATGGAAAGCGGGATAAGCACAGATACGCAGTATTTT. The chain recombines TRBV2 with TRBJ2-3; 7 bases map to TRBD2. Germline V CDR1 and CDR2: SNHLY, FYNNEI. With 11 bases clipped from V and 0 bases from J, the junction kept 11 bases outside the gene matches. The CDR3 has 15 residues.

This clone appeared a single time. V usage is TRBV9 and J usage is TRBJ1-6; 10 bases agree with TRBD1. CDR3 length: 16 amino acids. The junction had 6 bases not matched to a gene; V was cut back by 2 bases and J by 7 bases. Germline-derived CDR1 and CDR2 are SGDLS and YYNGEE. In nucleotides, the CDR3 is TGTGCCAGCAGCGTGGGAGGACAGGGGGGCAATTCACCCCTCCACTTT. Protein product: CASSVGGQGGNSPLHF.

The V gene is TRBV7-8, the J gene TRBJ1-1, with D uncertain. This CDR3 contains 14 residues. V lost 6 bases, J lost 1 base, and 12 bases lay in between. Germline V CDR1 and CDR2: SGHVS, FQNEAQ. CDR3 loop: CASSHGGGNTEAFF. In DNA, the CDR3 is TGTGCCAGCAGTCACGGTGGAGGGAACACTGAAGCTTTCTTT. The whole variable domain, filled in from reference TRBV7-8 and TRBJ1-1, reads GAGVSQSPRYKVAKRGQDVALRCDPISGHVSLFWYQQALGQGPEFLTYFQNEAQLDKSGLPSDRFFAERPEGSVSTLKIQRTQQEDSAVYLCASSHGGGNTEAFFGQGTRLTVV.

This sequence joins TRBV27 and TRBJ1-1, with D perhaps matching TRBD1 (5 bases). The CDR3 runs 13 residues. Trimming shortened V by 8 bases and J by 2 bases, and 12 bases separated the two germline ends. CDR1 and CDR2 (germline): MNHEY, SMNVEV (reference sequence). CDR3 sequence (DNA): TGTGCCAGCGGGGCCGGCGGTAACACTGAAGCTTTCTTT. Its protein product is CASGAGGNTEAFF.

This rearrangement joins TRBV9 to TRBJ1-1; 10 bases agree with TRBD1. The CDR3 loop spans 15 amino acids. The germline CDR1 and CDR2 sequences are SGDLS and YYNGEE. V trimming: 4 bases; J trimming: 0 bases; junction bases outside the gene matches: 3. Here the CDR3 reads CASSFGTGVNTEAFF. As DNA, the CDR3 is TGTGCCAGCAGCTTCGGGACAGGGGTGAACACTGAAGCTTTCTTT.

This sequence joins TRBV18 and TRBJ2-3, with 11 bases fitting TRBD2. The CDR3 extends over 18 amino acids. Germline lookup yields CDR1 KGHSH and CDR2 LQKENI. V was clipped by 1 base and J by 0 bases; unmatched bases: 6. The CDR3 spells CASSPLLAGGTSTDTQYF. The CDR3 region has the DNA TGTGCCAGCTCACCACTCCTAGCGGGGGGAACTAGCACAGATACGCAGTATTTT.

The CDR3: CASSQGLAGAFGTQYF. CDR3 sequence (DNA): TGCGCCAGCAGCCAGGGACTAGCGGGCGCTTTTGGGACGCAGTATTTT. The chain uses TRBV5-1 and TRBJ2-3; TRBD2 matches at 12 bases. Germline lookup yields CDR1 SGHRS and CDR2 YFSETQ. J gave up 9 bases and V 4 bases, and 12 bases lay outside the gene matches. The CDR3 totals 16 residues.

This clone was recorded once. The V and J genes are TRBV28 and TRBJ1-1; D may be TRBD1 (5 bases). The CDR3 runs to 14 residues. Germline V CDR1 and CDR2: MDHEN, SYDVKM. V lost 3 bases and J lost 1, with 9 bases in between. CDR3 nucleotides: TGTGCCAGCAGTTTTTTCGGGGGGAACACTGAAGCTTTCTTT. Its protein product is CASSFFGGNTEAFF.

This rearrangement joins TRBV7-2 to TRBJ2-5; 8 bases match TRBD1. The J call is uncertain, as TRBJ2-7 better fits the DNA end. The CDR3 is 15 amino acids. Germline V gene sequence: CDR1 SGHTA, CDR2 FQGNSA. The CDR3 region is CASSPSFGQGYEQYF. For the CDR3, the DNA is TGTGCCAGCAGCCCCTCATTTGGACAGGGCTACGAGCAGTACTTC.

This clone appeared a single time. The chain combines TRBV30 with TRBJ2-5, with a possible D match to TRBD1 (5 bases). From germline, CDR1 is GTSNPN and CDR2 SVGIG (reference sequence). V gave up 1 base and J gave up 4 bases, with 13 bases separating them. This CDR3 is 14 amino acids long. DNA of the CDR3: TGTGCCTGGAGTGGTGACAGAGGAAGAGAGACCCAGTACTTC. Its protein is CAWSGDRGRETQYF.

This clone has a handful of counts. This chain connects TRBV7-9 to TRBJ1-1; a weak D match, TRBD1 (5 bases). The CDR3 spans 18 residues. The V end lost 1 base, the J end lost 5 bases, and 23 bases lay between the germline ends. The germline gives CDR1 SEHNR, CDR2 FQNEAQ (reference sequence). DNA for the CDR3: TGTGCCAGCAGCTTAGGATGGGGCAGGGCGGTAGGTGGGACTGAAGCTTTCTTT. Translated, it gives CASSLGWGRAVGGTEAFF.

The chain employs TRBV28 and TRBJ2-5; weak D call: TRBD1 (6 bases). Trimming removed 11 bases from V and 3 bases from J, with 13 bases in between. CDR3 length: 12 residues. Germline assignment: CDR1 MDHEN and CDR2 SYDVKM. The CDR3 DNA is TGTGCCGGGGGACACCCCAAAGAGACCCAGTACTTC. This sequence encodes CAGGHPKETQYF. Looking up the rest from reference TRBV28 and TRBJ2-5 gives the full variable domain: DVKVTQSSRYLVKRTGEKVFLECVQDMDHENMFWYRQDPGLGLRLIYFSYDVKMKEKGDIPEGYSVSREKKERFSLILESASTNQTSMYLCAGGHPKETQYFGPGTRLLVL.

The genes are TRBV4-2 and TRBJ1-2, with D hard to call. CDR1 is LGHNA and CDR2 is YNFKEQ in the germline V gene. V lost 1 base to trimming and J lost 6 bases, with 12 bases between them. The CDR3 length is 14 residues. CDR3 in DNA: TGTGCCAGCAGCCAAGTCGGTGGAGTGGATGGCTACACCTTC. The encoded protein is CASSQVGGVDGYTF.

This chain links TRBV4-3 with TRBJ1-1; possibly TRBD1 for D (6 bases). The CDR3 runs 14 residues. Germline V CDR1 and CDR2: LGHNA, YSLEER. The ends were cut back, 4 bases at V and 2 bases at J, with 11 bases in the middle. The DNA of the CDR3 is TGCGCCAGCAGCCGCGGCAGGGGAAACACTGAAGCTTTCTTT. It translates to CASSRGRGNTEAFF.